This T cell receptor (beta chain) was observed in a study of T cells after yellow fever vaccination. TCRdb fed the 5' RACE reads into MiXCR, producing one record per CDR3 protein. Of some 550,000 distinct CDR3 sequences detected, around 21% appear once; the ten largest clones hold approximately 15%. Points from the study as a whole: FACS-sorted repertoires could harbor abundant contaminating bulk-population clonotypes.

On this clonotype itself: Its antigen is undetermined.

This CDR3 is built from 13 residues. Germline V lookup: CDR1 MNHNS, CDR2 SASEGT. The V end lost 6 bases, the J end lost 6 bases, and 12 bases lay between the germline ends. The clonotype was recovered from a man aged 25 to 45 who received the YFV17D yellow fever vaccine. The sequences come from PBMCs, collected 15 days after the yellow fever booster vaccination. The chain is built from TRBV6-1 and TRBJ2-1, with D possibly matching TRBD2 (5 bases). The CDR3 region is CASSRGWGNEQFF. In nucleotides, the CDR3 is TGTGCCAGCAGCCGGGGATGGGGCAATGAGCAGTTCTTC.